The present T cell receptor beta chain was sequenced within a study of blood T cell repertoires in COVID-19. Whole-study context: PBMCs, B-cell-depleted T cells, or T cells provided the cDNA or gDNA that made up the material.

As handled by the study authors: Amplification with reference gene primers provided the estimates of nucleated cell counts. Generated by immunoSEQ multiplex PCR, the TCRdb table keeps only in-frame clones and is missing some. The D gene and trimming were derived from the DNA, and the V and J assignments and clone size from that table. The sample has 130,000 or so clones; about 77% are singletons. This CDR3 contains 13 residues. V lost 10 bases to trimming and J lost 8 bases, with 20 bases between them. Germline V gene lookup returns CDR1 MNHEY and CDR2 SVGAGI. The sample comprised peripheral blood. This receptor was taken from a human donor in a cohort sampled during active COVID-19. The chain links TRBV6-5 to TRBJ1-2; maybe TRBD1 (5 bases). In DNA, the CDR3 is TGTGCCACCCTCAGGGTACAAAATAGCGGCTACACCTTC. Amino acids: CATLRVQNSGYTF.